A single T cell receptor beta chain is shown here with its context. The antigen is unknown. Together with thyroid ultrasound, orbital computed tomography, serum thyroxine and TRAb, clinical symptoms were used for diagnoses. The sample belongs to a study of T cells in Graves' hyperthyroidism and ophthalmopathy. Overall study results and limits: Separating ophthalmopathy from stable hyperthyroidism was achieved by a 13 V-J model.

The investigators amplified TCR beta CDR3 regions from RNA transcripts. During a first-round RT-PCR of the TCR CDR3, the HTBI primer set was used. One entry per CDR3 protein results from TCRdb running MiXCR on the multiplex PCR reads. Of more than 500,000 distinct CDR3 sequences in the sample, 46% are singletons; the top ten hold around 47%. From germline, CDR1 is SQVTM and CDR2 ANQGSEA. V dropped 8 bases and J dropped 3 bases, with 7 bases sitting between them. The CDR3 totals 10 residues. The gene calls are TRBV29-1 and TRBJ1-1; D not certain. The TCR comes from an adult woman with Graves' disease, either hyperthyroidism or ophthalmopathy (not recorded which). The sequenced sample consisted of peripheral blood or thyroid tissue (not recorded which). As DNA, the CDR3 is TGCAGCCTCGGTTACACTGAAGCTTTCTTT. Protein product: CSLGYTEAFF. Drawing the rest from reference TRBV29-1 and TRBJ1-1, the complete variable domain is SAVISQKPSRDICQRGTSLTIQCQVDSQVTMMFWYRQQPGQSLTLIATANQGSEATYESGFVIDKFPISRPNLTFSTLTVSNMSPEDSSIYLCSLGYTEAFFGQGTRLTVV.